The 14 T cell receptor beta chains reported below all come from one sample, sequenced in a study of blood T cells in healthy people across ages. The use of a sample-barcoded 5' primer and a J-beta primer mix characterized a second PCR of roughly 6 to 11 cycles. TCRdb reanalysed the 5' RACE reads using MiXCR and keeps one entry per CDR3 protein. The data contain 700,000 or so distinct CDR3 sequences, about 20% of them singletons. The material sequenced was blood. These receptors were collected from a man between 70 and 80 years old in good health.

This clonotype was detected a few times. Sequence at one end of the junction differs from germline and may be a read error. The V gene is TRBV7-9, the J gene TRBJ1-2; perhaps TRBD1 as D (6 bases). There are 16 residues in the CDR3. The V gene's germline CDR1 is SEHNR and CDR2 FQNEAQ (reference sequence). CDR3 sequence (DNA): TGTGCCAGCAGTCTCACGCAGGGGAGTGACGGCTATGGCTGCACCTTC. This gives the protein CASSLTQGSDGYGCTF.

This clonotype has more than one count but fewer than ten. The chain carries TRBV20-1 and TRBJ2-5, with 10 bases lining up with TRBD2. The V segment lost 0 bases and the J segment 5 bases; nucleotides outside the gene matches: 9. CDR3 length: 16 amino acids. Per germline, CDR1 DFQATT and CDR2 SNEGSKA (reference sequence). CDR3 region: CSARDLAGAPSETQYF. The CDR3 nucleotides are TGCAGTGCTAGAGACCTAGCGGGGGCACCCAGTGAGACCCAGTACTTC.

This clonotype was detected a few times. The chain is built from TRBV7-3 and TRBJ2-5, with a tentative D call TRBD2 (5 bases). Trimming shortened V by 5 bases and J by 6 bases, and 13 bases separated the two germline ends. The CDR3 length is 13 residues. Germline CDR1 is SGHTA and CDR2 is FQGTGA. DNA of the CDR3: TGTGCCAGCAGCCCAACCCGGGGTCAGACCCAGTACTTC. Translated: CASSPTRGQTQYF.

The V call is TRBV7-2, the J call TRBJ2-2, with no clear D. Deletions cut 2 bases from V and 2 bases from J, with 12 bases between. This CDR3 is built from 16 residues. CDR1 SGHTA and CDR2 FQGNSA come from the germline V gene. The CDR3 sequence: CASSLYGGVNTGELFF. In DNA form, the CDR3 reads TGTGCCAGCAGCTTATATGGTGGCGTCAACACCGGGGAGCTGTTTTTT.

The chain joins TRBV5-1 to TRBJ2-1; 11 nucleotides line up with TRBD2. The CDR3 consists of 15 residues. V trimming: 3 bases; J trimming: 6 bases; junction bases outside the gene matches: 5. Germline V gene sequence: CDR1 SGHRS, CDR2 YFSETQ. The chain's CDR3 is CASSSTSGVGNEQFF. The DNA for the CDR3 is TGCGCCAGCAGCTCGACTAGCGGGGTGGGCAATGAGCAGTTCTTC. The full variable domain, rest sourced from reference TRBV5-1 and TRBJ2-1, is KAGVTQTPRYLIKTRGQQVTLSCSPISGHRSVSWYQQTPGQGLQFLFEYFSETQRNKGNFPGRFSGRQFSNSRSEMNVSTLELGDSALYLCASSSTSGVGNEQFFGPGTRLTVL.

Notes on this clonotype: A read error is possible here, since a much larger clone lies one base away. This rearrangement joins TRBV30 to TRBJ1-1; D uncertain. CDR3 size: 13 residues. The germline CDR1 and CDR2 sequences are GTSNPN and SVGIG (reference sequence). Trimming removed 1 base from V and 6 bases from J, with 12 bases in between. CDR3 protein: CAWSGNLLAEAFF. The DNA for the CDR3 is TGTGCCTGGAGTGGGAATTTGTTAGCTGAAGCTTTCTTT.

The J gene is TRBJ1-1, the V gene TRBV5-5; D remains ambiguous. Between the trimmed V and J ends, which lost 0 bases and 7 bases, there was a span of 7 bases. The CDR3 extends over 12 amino acids. The germline CDR1 and CDR2 sequences are SGHKS and YYEKEE (reference sequence). CDR3 DNA sequence: TGTGCCAGCAGCTTGGTCGCAGATGAAGCTTTCTTT. Protein product: CASSLVADEAFF.

This chain joins TRBV28 and TRBJ1-6; D remains ambiguous. The CDR3 loop spans 13 amino acids. Per the germline V gene, CDR1 is MDHEN and CDR2 is SYDVKM. V shed 3 bases and J shed 8 bases, with 8 bases lying between them. The CDR3 DNA follows: TGTGCCAGCAGTTTTATTGGGGATTCACCCCTCCACTTT. As protein: CASSFIGDSPLHF.

This clonotype was counted at least ten times. The chain joins TRBV7-2 to TRBJ2-1; TRBD2 aligns across 9 bases. The CDR3 loop spans 14 amino acids. Germline-derived CDR1 and CDR2 are SGHTA and FQGNSA. V trimming: 0 bases; J trimming: 7 bases; junction bases outside the gene matches: 1. The CDR3 coding sequence is TGTGCCAGCAGCTTAGCAGGACTAGCGAATGAGCAGTTCTTC. Its translation is CASSLAGLANEQFF.

A few counts support this clonotype. The chain employs TRBV12-3 or TRBV12-4 and TRBJ2-7; 7 nucleotides line up with TRBD1. The CDR3 spans 13 residues. V lost 11 bases, J lost 6 bases, and 13 bases stayed unmatched. The CDR3 bases are TGTGCCGGACAAGCGCCAGGGGGAGTCGAGCAGTACTTC. This sequence encodes CAGQAPGGVEQYF.

The rearrangement joins TRBV6-5 to TRBJ1-1; D might be TRBD1 (5 bases). The CDR3 sequence is 14 residues long. V lost 2 bases and J lost 8, with 15 bases in between. CDR1 MNHEY and CDR2 SVGAGI come from the germline V gene. The CDR3 DNA reads TGTGCCAGCAGTTACCAAAACCAGGGTTCCGAAGCTTTCTTT. Residues: CASSYQNQGSEAFF.

V and J are TRBV6-2 or TRBV6-3 and TRBJ2-3; D possibly corresponds to TRBD2 (5 bases). The germline CDR1 and CDR2 sequences are MNHEY and SVGEGT. V shed 5 bases and J shed 11 bases, with 29 bases lying between them. The CDR3 has 17 residues. The CDR3 nucleotides are TGTGCCAGCAGTACGCCCCGAGTGTCGGACCCCATGGGGAGGCAGTATTTT. It encodes CASSTPRVSDPMGRQYF.

The V gene is TRBV25-1, the J gene TRBJ2-1; 7 bases agree with TRBD1. The CDR3 spans 14 residues. J lost 6 bases, V lost 0 bases, and 2 bases had no gene match. Germline V gene data show CDR1 as MGHDK and CDR2 as SYGVNS. The CDR3 reads CASSEYGTVNEQFF. The CDR3 nucleotides read TGTGCCAGCAGTGAATACGGGACAGTCAATGAGCAGTTCTTC.

This clonotype came up a few times. Sequence at one end of the junction differs from germline and may be a read error. The genes are TRBV28 and TRBJ1-2, with D uncertain. The germline V gene has CDR1 MDHEN and CDR2 SYDVKM. The CDR3 runs to 14 residues. The CDR3 DNA reads as TGTGCCAGCTGTTTGGGAACAGTTAACTATGGCTACACCTTC. Translating it yields CASCLGTVNYGYTF.